The T cell receptor beta chain described here comes from a study of cytomegalovirus exposure and HLA in healthy donors. The study's findings and limits: TCR beta V- and J-gene trimming was later associated with a missense DCLRE1C variant.

Germline trimming cut 6 bases from V and 10 bases from J; bases unmatched to any gene: 10. The CDR3 length is 16 residues. Germline loops: CDR1 MGHDK, CDR2 SYGVNS. The PCR contained 60 Vbeta and 13 Jbeta primers. Libraries were prepared by immunoSEQ multiplex PCR; TCRdb keeps only in-frame clonotypes and omits some of them. The sample has more than 110,000 clones, 73% seen once. Worth noting for this clone: Its matching antigen is unknown.

The chain carries TRBV25-1 and TRBJ1-6; 12 bases match TRBD1. The receptor was isolated from a woman aged 40 to 50 in good health and CMV-seronegative. Sequenced input: PBMCs. The DNA for the CDR3 is TGTGCCAGCAGAGATCCGGGACAGGGGGCCGGATCACCCCTCCACTTT. It specifies CASRDPGQGAGSPLHF.